The 31 T cell receptor beta chains below come from one sample, sequenced in a study of cytomegalovirus exposure and HLA in healthy donors (TCRdb year 2017). Library generation was performed with the immunoSEQ multiplex PCR assay. A mixture of 60 forward primers for TCR Vbeta segments and 13 reverse primers for TCR Jbeta segments was used in the multiplex PCR. In its TCRdb copy, this immuneACCESS table keeps in-frame sequences only and misses some clones. Where compared with another copy, unresolved V genes explain less than half of these, and the others have no known cause. The sample table lists more than 200,000 clones, 75% to 80% of them with a count of one. The biggest ten clones account for around 1.8% of the sample. The sample comprised PBMCs. These receptor sequences come from a man younger than 35 in good health and CMV-seronegative.

In this sample, this clone turned up once. The V and J genes are TRBV2 and TRBJ1-4, with D unresolved. The V end lost 4 bases, the J end lost 8 bases, and 8 bases lay between the germline ends. Per germline, CDR1 SNHLY and CDR2 FYNNEI. The CDR3 contains 12 residues. CDR3 nucleotide sequence: TGTGCCAGCAGTGGAGGGAGCGAAAAACTGTTTTTT. Translating it yields CASSGGSEKLFF.

The rearrangement uses TRBV28 and TRBJ2-7; 10 nucleotides align to TRBD1. The CDR3 consists of 14 residues. V trimming: 3 bases; J trimming: 5 bases; junction bases outside the gene matches: 4. Germline V gives CDR1 MDHEN, CDR2 SYDVKM. CDR3 amino acids: CASSLGGQGNEQYF. CDR3 in DNA: TGTGCCAGCAGTTTGGGGGGACAGGGGAACGAGCAGTACTTC.

The chain has TRBV18 and TRBJ1-1; TRBD1 matches at 7 bases. V lost 6 bases and J lost 5; bases outside the gene matches: 12. CDR3 length equals 15 residues. The germline V gene encodes CDR1 KGHSH and CDR2 LQKENI. CDR3 bases: TGTGCCAGCTCGCCTCTTAGACAGGGATGGACTGAAGCTTTCTTT. This encodes CASSPLRQGWTEAFF.

This sequence joins TRBV7-2 and TRBJ2-7; 9 bases are a match to TRBD1. Trimming removed 4 bases from V and 5 bases from J; junction bases left unmatched: 6. Germline V gives CDR1 SGHTA, CDR2 FQGNSA. This CDR3 has 14 amino acids. Here the CDR3 DNA reads TGTGCCAGCAGCTACTCCGGGACAGGGAACGAGCAGTACTTC. Its translation is CASSYSGTGNEQYF.

The chain employs TRBV7-9 and TRBJ2-7, with D unclear. The CDR3 sequence is 12 residues long. The germline V gene encodes CDR1 SEHNR and CDR2 FQNEAQ (reference sequence). With 5 bases removed from V and 6 bases from J, the gap between germline ends came to 11 bases. For the CDR3, the DNA is TGTGCCAGCAGCCAATTATCGGGCGAGCAGTACTTC. Residues: CASSQLSGEQYF. Together with reference TRBV7-9 and TRBJ2-7, the CDR3 gives the full variable domain: DTGVSQNPRHKITKRGQNVTFRCDPISEHNRLYWYRQTLGQGPEFLTYFQNEAQLEKSRLLSDRFSAERPKGSFSTLEIQRTEQGDSAMYLCASSQLSGEQYFGPGTRLTVT.

Only a few counts were recorded for this clone. The chain recombines TRBV5-1 with TRBJ2-2, with 7 bases matching TRBD1. Trimming took 7 bases from V and 8 from J; bases not matched to a gene: 8. The CDR3 has 13 amino acids. CDR1 is SGHRS, CDR2 YFSETQ, per germline. CDR3 nucleotide sequence: TGCGCCAGCGTCACAGGGGAGACTGGGGAGCTGTTTTTT. This sequence encodes CASVTGETGELFF.

The chain carries TRBV4-3 and TRBJ1-2; 7 nucleotides line up with TRBD1. Germline V gene lookup returns CDR1 LGHNA and CDR2 YSLEER. J lost 8 bases, V lost 4 bases, and 16 bases had no gene match. There are 16 residues in the CDR3. CDR3 coding DNA: TGCGCCAGCAGCCTTTCATTGACAGGGACTGGACAAGGCTACACCTTC. It encodes CASSLSLTGTGQGYTF.

The V gene is TRBV19, the J gene TRBJ2-1; maybe TRBD1 (5 bases). CDR3 length: 13 amino acids. Germline V CDR1 and CDR2: LNHDA, SQIVND (reference sequence). V was shortened by 5 bases and J by 3 bases, with 8 bases between the two germline ends. The CDR3 region is CASSVDNYNEQFF. CDR3 DNA: TGTGCCAGTAGTGTGGACAACTACAATGAGCAGTTCTTC.

The rearrangement links TRBV19 to TRBJ1-2; D is undetermined. The ends were cut back, 6 bases at V and 6 bases at J, with 11 bases in the middle. Germline CDR1 is LNHDA and CDR2 is SQIVND (reference sequence). CDR3 length: 12 residues. CDR3 DNA: TGTGCCAGTAGACCCGGGTCGGATGGCTACACCTTC. It is translated as CASRPGSDGYTF. Looking up the rest from reference TRBV19 and TRBJ1-2 gives the full variable domain: DGGITQSPKYLFRKEGQNVTLSCEQNLNHDAMYWYRQDPGQGLRLIYYSQIVNDFQKGDIAEGYSVSREKKESFPLTVTSAQKNPTAFYLCASRPGSDGYTFGSGTRLTVV.

The chain employs TRBV7-2 and TRBJ1-1; the D is unclear. Germline CDR1 SGHTA, CDR2 FQGNSA. CDR3 length equals 13 residues. V lost 4 bases and J 1 base, leaving 7 bases between the germline ends. The CDR3 region has the DNA TGTGCCAGCAGCTCCTATCAGAACACTGAAGCTTTCTTT. The encoded protein is CASSSYQNTEAFF. Full variable domain (missing parts from reference TRBV7-2 and TRBJ1-1): GAGVSQSPSNKVTEKGKDVELRCDPISGHTALYWYRQSLGQGLEFLIYFQGNSAPDKSGLPSDRFSAERTGGSVSTLTIQRTQQEDSAVYLCASSSYQNTEAFFGQGTRLTVV.

The V call is TRBV19, the J call TRBJ2-3, with TRBD1 identical over 10 bases. The CDR3 extends over 14 amino acids. Germline trimming cut 5 bases from V and 4 bases from J; bases unmatched to any gene: 3. The germline V gene has CDR1 LNHDA and CDR2 SQIVND (reference sequence). The CDR3: CASSGTGDPDTQYF. CDR3 bases: TGTGCCAGTAGTGGGACAGGGGATCCAGATACGCAGTATTTT.

Concerning this clone itself: At the DNA level, this CDR3 is encoded by other sequences in the same sample as well. In DNA, the CDR3 is TGTGCCAGTAGTATAGATGGCGGGAGTTCCTACAATGAGCAGTTCTTC. Protein sequence: CASSIDGGSSYNEQFF. The rearrangement uses TRBV19 and TRBJ2-1; 7 nucleotides line up with TRBD2. Looked up from germline, CDR1 is LNHDA and CDR2 is SQIVND (reference sequence). The CDR3 is 16 amino acids. Trimming cost V 0 bases and J 1 base; bases outside gene matches: 3.

V is TRBV29-1 and J is TRBJ2-7; TRBD1 matches 7 bases. The V gene's germline CDR1 is SQVTM and CDR2 ANQGSEA. The CDR3 runs to 14 residues. Trimming at V came to 4 bases and at J to 2 bases, leaving 8 bases not matched to a gene. The CDR3 coding sequence is TGCAGCGTTGGGGACAGACCGACGCCCTACGAGCAGTACTTC. Protein sequence: CSVGDRPTPYEQYF.

This clone has just one count. V usage is TRBV6-1 and J usage is TRBJ1-5; 8 bases align to TRBD1. CDR1 and CDR2 from the germline V gene are MNHNS and SASEGT. J lost 2 bases, V lost 3 bases, and 3 bases had no gene match. The CDR3 is made up of 15 amino acids. CDR3 protein: CASSDGQGGNQPQHF. As DNA, the CDR3 is TGTGCCAGCAGTGATGGACAGGGTGGCAATCAGCCCCAGCATTTT.

This chain joins TRBV13 and TRBJ2-1; TRBD2 is a possible D gene (6 bases). CDR1 and CDR2 (germline): PRHDT, FYEKMQ (reference sequence). The CDR3 has 14 amino acids. The V end lost 6 bases, the J end lost 0 bases, and 9 bases lay between the germline ends. The CDR3 loop reads CASRNGSSYNEQFF. CDR3 DNA sequence: TGTGCCAGCAGGAACGGGAGCTCCTACAATGAGCAGTTCTTC. The full variable domain, rest sourced from reference TRBV13 and TRBJ2-1, is AAGVIQSPRHLIKEKRETATLKCYPIPRHDTVYWYQQGPGQDPQFLISFYEKMQSDKGSIPDRFSAQQFSDYHSELNMSSLELGDSALYFCASRNGSSYNEQFFGPGTRLTVL.

This chain connects TRBV4-2 to TRBJ2-2, with unresolved D. Germline lookup yields CDR1 LGHNA and CDR2 YNFKEQ. The CDR3 runs to 15 residues. The ends were cut back, 0 bases at V and 1 base at J, with 6 bases in the middle. The CDR3 loop reads CASSQEWQNTGELFF. The CDR3 DNA follows: TGTGCCAGCAGCCAAGAATGGCAGAACACCGGGGAGCTGTTTTTT.

The V call is TRBV18, the J call TRBJ2-3; D may be TRBD2 (6 bases). V shed 1 base and J shed 0 bases, with 14 bases lying between them. The CDR3 sequence is 17 residues long. Germline V gives CDR1 KGHSH, CDR2 LQKENI. The CDR3 sequence is CASSPLGPGTSTDTQYF. The CDR3, as DNA: TGTGCCAGCTCACCACTTGGGCCGGGGACTAGCACAGATACGCAGTATTTT.

The genes are TRBV15 and TRBJ2-7; 10 nucleotides agree with TRBD2. The CDR3 has 16 amino acids. CDR1 and CDR2 from the germline V gene are LNHNV and YYDKDF (reference sequence). The V segment lost 0 bases and the J segment 4 bases; nucleotides outside the gene matches: 6. CDR3 sequence reads: CATSRDPGTSEYEQYF. CDR3 bases: TGTGCCACCAGCAGAGATCCAGGGACTAGCGAGTACGAGCAGTACTTC.

This clone was observed a handful of times. CDR3 region: CASSLAGLAVNTYEQYF. The CDR3 region has the DNA TGCGCCAGCAGCTTGGCGGGACTAGCGGTTAACACCTACGAGCAGTACTTC. The chain has TRBV5-1 and TRBJ2-7, with 11 bases identical to TRBD2. The CDR3 extends over 17 amino acids. J was trimmed by 2 bases and V by 0 bases; bases with no gene match: 7. From germline, CDR1 is SGHRS and CDR2 YFSETQ.

This clone was detected only once. The chain has TRBV5-6 and TRBJ2-5, with D perhaps TRBD2 (5 bases). The J call may not be correct, given that the DNA end is closer to TRBJ2-7. The CDR3 spans 16 residues. Germline-derived CDR1 and CDR2 are SGHDT and YYEEEE. This chain's CDR3 is CASSLLFGLLGYEQYF. The CDR3 DNA reads TGTGCCAGCAGCTTGTTGTTCGGACTGCTGGGCTACGAGCAGTACTTC.

The chain has TRBV7-2 and TRBJ2-7; 7 nucleotides agree with TRBD1. CDR3 length: 15 amino acids. With V trimmed by 0 bases and J by 7 bases, 9 bases remained unmatched. Germline V gene sequence: CDR1 SGHTA, CDR2 FQGNSA. For the CDR3, the DNA is TGTGCCAGCAGCTTAGCTGCAGACAGGGTTAGGGAGCAGTACTTC. Translated: CASSLAADRVREQYF.

This clone appeared a single time. J is TRBJ1-1 and V is TRBV18; 8 nucleotides agree with TRBD1. Looked up from germline, CDR1 is KGHSH and CDR2 is LQKENI. CDR3 length: 16 residues. V was pared by 3 bases and J by 1 base, with 7 bases of the junction left unmatched. CDR3 region: CASSPSVQGANTEAFF. CDR3 sequence (DNA): TGTGCCAGCTCACCTTCAGTCCAGGGGGCGAACACTGAAGCTTTCTTT.

This chain uses TRBV27 with TRBJ2-7; 7 bases agree with TRBD2. V lost 2 bases and J lost 4; bases outside the gene matches: 2. Looked up from germline, CDR1 is MNHEY and CDR2 is SMNVEV (reference sequence). The CDR3 length is 13 residues. CDR3 coding DNA: TGTGCCAGCAGTTTAGCGGGAGAATACGAGCAGTACTTC. Its translation: CASSLAGEYEQYF.

The chain joins TRBV6-5 to TRBJ1-5; D is unresolved. CDR1 is MNHEY, CDR2 SVGAGI, per germline. There are 15 residues in the CDR3. Trimming took off 0 bases at V and 4 bases at J, with 10 bases between the two ends. Written as DNA, the CDR3 is TGTGCCAGCAGTTACTCGAGGAGCCGTAATCAGCCCCAGCATTTT. As protein: CASSYSRSRNQPQHF.

This clone was counted a few times. The chain carries TRBV19 and TRBJ1-5, with 9 bases matching TRBD1. Germline-derived CDR1 and CDR2 are LNHDA and SQIVND (reference sequence). Trimming at V came to 5 bases and at J to 1 base, leaving 9 bases not matched to a gene. CDR3 size: 17 residues. DNA for the CDR3: TGTGCCAGTAGTGAGTACAGGGGGCAAGGGAGCAATCAGCCCCAGCATTTT. Amino acids: CASSEYRGQGSNQPQHF.

The genes are TRBV19 and TRBJ2-2; possible D gene TRBD1, 7 bases. The CDR3 sequence is 15 residues long. Germline loops: CDR1 LNHDA, CDR2 SQIVND (reference sequence). Trimming took off 7 bases at V and 3 bases at J, with 15 bases between the two ends. CDR3 sequence: CASNSGGPDTGELFF. The CDR3 DNA sequence: TGTGCCAGTAATTCAGGGGGGCCGGACACCGGGGAGCTGTTTTTT.

The chain is built from TRBV29-1 and TRBJ2-2; TRBD1 agrees at 11 bases. Germline-derived CDR1 and CDR2 are SQVTM and ANQGSEA. This CDR3 contains 17 residues. Trimming cost V 7 bases and J 4 bases; bases outside gene matches: 14. The chain's CDR3 is CSAWDRGNNGGTGELFF. CDR3 in DNA: TGCAGCGCTTGGGACAGGGGGAACAACGGTGGCACCGGGGAGCTGTTTTTT.

Only one count was recorded for this clone. The genes are TRBV7-8 and TRBJ1-5, with D unclear. CDR3 size: 14 residues. The ends were cut back, 6 bases at V and 4 bases at J, with 13 bases in the middle. From germline, CDR1 is SGHVS and CDR2 FQNEAQ. This chain's CDR3 is CASSAARDNQPQHF. The CDR3 bases are TGTGCCAGCAGTGCGGCTCGGGATAATCAGCCCCAGCATTTT.

The chain carries TRBV11-3 and TRBJ1-2; no firm D call. Trimming stripped 0 bases from V and 2 bases from J, with 4 bases between. This CDR3 is 13 amino acids long. The germline V gene has CDR1 SGHNT and CDR2 YENEEA. The CDR3: CASSLDRNYGYTF. CDR3 DNA sequence: TGTGCCAGCAGCTTAGACAGAAACTATGGCTACACCTTC. The entire variable domain, with the rest obtained from reference TRBV11-3 and TRBJ1-2, is as follows: EAGVVQSPRYKIIEKKQPVAFWCNPISGHNTLYWYLQNLGQGPELLIRYENEEAVDDSQLPKDRFSAERLKGVDSTLKIQPAELGDSAVYLCASSLDRNYGYTFGSGTRLTVV.

This clone was counted a few times. The chain has TRBV10-1 and TRBJ2-7; TRBD1 is a possible D gene (5 bases). This CDR3 has 16 amino acids. The V gene lost 3 bases and the J gene lost 2 bases, with 17 bases spanning the gap. CDR1 and CDR2 (germline): WNHNN, SYGVQD (reference sequence). The CDR3 is CASSEDSHDSPYEQYF. The DNA of the CDR3 is TGCGCCAGCAGTGAAGATTCTCACGACAGCCCCTACGAGCAGTACTTC.

This rearrangement joins TRBV2 to TRBJ2-1; the D gene is possibly TRBD1 (7 bases). Germline V gene sequence: CDR1 SNHLY, CDR2 FYNNEI. Trimming shortened V by 4 bases and J by 5 bases, and 18 bases separated the two germline ends. The CDR3 sequence is 16 residues long. The CDR3 protein is CASSAPVEGADNEQFF. CDR3 in DNA: TGTGCCAGCAGTGCCCCGGTGGAGGGGGCCGACAATGAGCAGTTCTTC.